This is a list of T cell receptor beta chains from one sample in a study of blood T cell repertoires in COVID-19. TCRdb's table, derived via immunoSEQ multiplex PCR, lists solely in-frame clones and lacks some. Among about 51,000 clones listed, just over 85% were seen once. The sequenced sample was peripheral blood. These receptors were taken from an elderly man with active COVID-19. CDR3s leave out the opening cysteine and the closing phenylalanine or tryptophan. Each record gives: CDR3 protein, V gene, J gene.

cdr3_aa: ASSYGGGGTDTQY
v_call: TRBV18
j_call: TRBJ2-3

cdr3_aa: ASSLGNGGRTDTQY
v_call: TRBV7-9
j_call: TRBJ2-3

cdr3_aa: ASSLTSGGTYEQY
v_call: TRBV28
j_call: TRBJ2-7

cdr3_aa: ASSERQYTDTQY
v_call: TRBV2
j_call: TRBJ2-3

cdr3_aa: ASSWGTSGDTQY
v_call: TRBV6-2/TRBV6-3
j_call: TRBJ2-3

cdr3_aa: ASSQGGSGNTGELF
v_call: TRBV9
j_call: TRBJ2-2

cdr3_aa: ASSVGQQTYEQY
v_call: TRBV9
j_call: TRBJ2-7

cdr3_aa: ASSVAGGSNEQF
v_call: TRBV9
j_call: TRBJ2-1

cdr3_aa: ASSLADREEQF
v_call: TRBV11-3
j_call: TRBJ2-1

cdr3_aa: ASSSTSGLDQPQH
v_call: TRBV5-5
j_call: TRBJ1-5

cdr3_aa: ASSRAEHYEQY
v_call: TRBV18
j_call: TRBJ2-7

cdr3_aa: ASSFSRSETQY
v_call: TRBV5-6
j_call: TRBJ2-5

cdr3_aa: ATSGEDTQY
v_call: TRBV24-1
j_call: TRBJ2-3

cdr3_aa: ASIGSFAYEQY
v_call: TRBV25-1
j_call: TRBJ2-7

cdr3_aa: ASSWLQGEADTQY
v_call: TRBV6-2/TRBV6-3
j_call: TRBJ2-3

cdr3_aa: ASSSDRAEQF
v_call: TRBV7-3
j_call: TRBJ2-1

cdr3_aa: ASSVASGGTGELF
v_call: TRBV6-2/TRBV6-3
j_call: TRBJ2-2